The 29 T cell receptor beta chains below come from one sample, sequenced in a study of blood T cell repertoires in COVID-19. TCRdb's copy holds only in-frame clones and misses some; the assay was immunoSEQ multiplex PCR. Among about 39,000 clones listed, 80% to 90% were seen once. The specimen sequenced was peripheral blood. Receptors were obtained from a man aged 55 to 70 in a cohort sampled during active COVID-19.

V is TRBV6-6 and J is TRBJ1-4; D is ambiguous. The CDR3 is made up of 14 amino acids. V was clipped by 5 bases and J by 8 bases, with 15 bases between them. Germline-derived CDR1 and CDR2 are MNHNY and SVGAGI (reference sequence). CDR3: CASSPGFKGEKLFF. As DNA, the CDR3 is TGTGCCAGCAGTCCGGGATTTAAGGGCGAAAAACTGTTTTTT.

The V gene is TRBV5-4, the J gene TRBJ2-5; 7 nucleotides line up with TRBD2. Germline values: CDR1 SGHNT, CDR2 YYREEE (reference sequence). The CDR3 spans 14 residues. V trimming: 0 bases; J trimming: 3 bases; junction bases outside the gene matches: 2. CDR3 loop: CASSLVAGEETQYF. CDR3 in DNA: TGTGCCAGCAGCTTGGTCGCGGGGGAAGAGACCCAGTACTTC.

The chain combines TRBV6-6 with TRBJ1-4, with D unclear. Trimming pared 7 bases from V and 0 bases from J, leaving 15 bases between. Germline CDR1 reads MNHNY; CDR2 reads SVGAGI (reference sequence). The CDR3 covers 16 residues. The CDR3 sequence: CASTKTQTTTNEKLFF. CDR3 in DNA: TGTGCCAGCACCAAGACACAAACCACAACTAATGAAAAACTGTTTTTT.

The V gene is TRBV7-2, the J gene TRBJ2-5; TRBD2 is a possible D gene (7 bases). Trimming removed 4 bases at V and 5 bases at J, with 17 bases between. CDR1 SGHTA and CDR2 FQGNSA come from the germline V gene. The CDR3 has 15 amino acids. The CDR3 DNA follows: TGTGCCAGCAGCTCCTCTAGCGGAGGGGGGGAGACCCAGTACTTC. It encodes CASSSSSGGGETQYF.

The chain has TRBV27 and TRBJ1-1, with a possible D match to TRBD1 (6 bases). Trimming took off 5 bases at V and 0 bases at J, with 13 bases between the two ends. Germline V CDR1 and CDR2: MNHEY, SMNVEV (reference sequence). The CDR3 length is 15 residues. The CDR3 nucleotides read TGTGCCAGCAGTACGCCCAGGGGAGTGAACACTGAAGCTTTCTTT. This gives the protein CASSTPRGVNTEAFF.

The chain uses TRBV25-1 and TRBJ2-6; TRBD1 agrees at 7 bases. Germline V gene sequence: CDR1 MGHDK, CDR2 SYGVNS. This CDR3 is 15 amino acids long. The V gene end was trimmed by 2 bases and the J gene end by 2 bases; junction bases not matched to a gene: 0. The CDR3 nucleotides are TGTGCCAGCAGTGAAGACAGGGCTGGGGCCAACGTCCTGACTTTC. Its translation is CASSEDRAGANVLTF.

The chain joins TRBV29-1 to TRBJ1-1; D gene uncertain. Trimming took off 2 bases at V and 11 bases at J, with 15 bases between the two ends. This CDR3 has 12 amino acids. From germline, CDR1 is SQVTM and CDR2 ANQGSEA. The CDR3 spells CSVEPVGRRAFF. CDR3 nucleotide sequence: TGCAGCGTTGAACCAGTGGGCAGAAGGGCTTTCTTT.

This clone turned up a few times. The J gene is TRBJ1-3, the V gene TRBV5-4; 7 bases align to TRBD1. Germline lookup yields CDR1 SGHNT and CDR2 YYREEE (reference sequence). The V gene end was trimmed by 4 bases and the J gene end by 4 bases; junction bases not matched to a gene: 8. The CDR3 has 15 residues. CDR3 nucleotide sequence: TGTGCCAGCAGCCCTTCAGGGGGTTCAGGAAACACCATATATTTT. As protein: CASSPSGGSGNTIYF.

This chain links TRBV12-3 or TRBV12-4 with TRBJ2-1; D call uncertain. The V end was cut by 3 bases, the J end by 6 bases, with 9 bases between. The CDR3 is 13 residues long. The CDR3 DNA follows: TGTGCCAGCAGTTTTAAAGGAGTCAATGAGCAGTTCTTC. This sequence encodes CASSFKGVNEQFF.

CDR3 region: CATSLTSGYEQYF. In DNA, the CDR3 is TGTGCCACCTCCTTGACTAGCGGGTACGAGCAGTACTTC. The V call is TRBV19, the J call TRBJ2-7; the match to TRBD2 covers 10 bases. Germline-derived CDR1 and CDR2 are LNHDA and SQIVND (reference sequence). The CDR3 contains 13 residues. J gave up 4 bases and V 10 bases, and 7 bases lay outside the gene matches.

V gene TRBV27 combines with J gene TRBJ2-2; TRBD2 matches at 8 bases. Germline lookup yields CDR1 MNHEY and CDR2 SMNVEV (reference sequence). J gave up 4 bases and V 3 bases, and 4 bases lay outside the gene matches. The CDR3 runs to 15 residues. The CDR3 region is CASSFVAGSTGELFF. CDR3 DNA: TGTGCCAGCAGTTTTGTAGCGGGGTCCACCGGGGAGCTGTTTTTT.

The genes are TRBV4-2 and TRBJ2-3; maybe TRBD1 (5 bases). Trimming removed 3 bases at V and 3 bases at J, with 13 bases between. This CDR3 is 15 amino acids long. Germline V lookup: CDR1 LGHNA, CDR2 YNFKEQ. The CDR3 sequence is CASSQDPPGTDTQYF. The CDR3, as DNA: TGTGCCAGCAGCCAGGACCCCCCAGGGACAGATACGCAGTATTTT.

Concerning this clone: An end of the junction differs from the germline gene, which may be a read error. V usage is TRBV7-2 and J usage is TRBJ2-5; 8 bases match TRBD1. Germline V lookup: CDR1 SGHTA, CDR2 FQGNSA. The CDR3 sequence is 14 residues long. CDR3 in DNA: TGTGCCAGCAGCCTTGGACAGGGAAGAGAGGCCCAGTACTTC. Amino acids: CASSLGQGREAQYF.

This chain uses TRBV9 with TRBJ1-6; a weak D match, TRBD1 (5 bases). The germline V gene encodes CDR1 SGDLS and CDR2 YYNGEE. The CDR3 totals 12 residues. The V and J ends lost 3 bases and 7 bases respectively, with 5 bases between them. The CDR3 spells CASSAGNSPLHF. Written as DNA, the CDR3 is TGTGCCAGCAGCGCAGGGAATTCACCCCTCCACTTT.

The chain has TRBV28 and TRBJ1-2; 9 positions match TRBD1. The V and J ends lost 3 bases and 4 bases, in that order; junction bases with no gene match: 9. The CDR3 is made up of 16 amino acids. Germline V gene sequence: CDR1 MDHEN, CDR2 SYDVKM. In nucleotides, the CDR3 is TGTGCCAGCAGTTTTACCGGGGCACAGGGGGCCTATGGCTACACCTTC. As protein: CASSFTGAQGAYGYTF.

V usage is TRBV27 and J usage is TRBJ2-3; D remains unclear. The CDR3 loop spans 15 amino acids. Germline V gene lookup returns CDR1 MNHEY and CDR2 SMNVEV (reference sequence). V gave up 4 bases and J gave up 1 base, with 12 bases separating them. CDR3 loop: CASSSQVMGTDTQYF. DNA for the CDR3: TGTGCCAGCAGTTCGCAGGTAATGGGCACAGATACGCAGTATTTT.

The chain combines TRBV2 with TRBJ1-5; the D is unclear. The CDR3 length is 15 residues. CDR1 and CDR2 from the germline V gene are SNHLY and FYNNEI. V lost 7 bases to trimming and J lost 4 bases, with 17 bases between them. CDR3 sequence: CASTGVGSPNQPQHF. The CDR3 nucleotides read TGTGCCAGCACGGGAGTCGGGTCACCTAATCAGCCCCAGCATTTT.

This chain joins TRBV9 and TRBJ1-6; a weak D match, TRBD1 (5 bases). Per the germline V gene, CDR1 is SGDLS and CDR2 is YYNGEE. With 3 bases removed from V and 0 bases from J, the gap between germline ends came to 10 bases. The CDR3 is made up of 16 amino acids. The CDR3 DNA reads TGTGCCAGCAGCGGGGGCCGGAGCTCCTATAATTCACCCCTCCACTTT. Its translation is CASSGGRSSYNSPLHF.

This clone was picked up one time. This rearrangement joins TRBV12-1 to TRBJ2-7; the DNA was not compared with TRBD1, the D call given in the table. TRBV12-1 is tagged as a pseudogene. The CDR3 consists of 15 residues. In DNA form, the CDR3 reads TGTGCCAGCAGCACACTGACAGTTAGGGGCTACGAGCAGTACTTC. This encodes CASSTLTVRGYEQYF.

The rearrangement uses TRBV2 and TRBJ2-7, with D unresolved. The germline V and J ends were trimmed by 2 bases and 1 base, with 18 bases remaining between them. CDR1 and CDR2 from the germline V gene are SNHLY and FYNNEI. The CDR3 loop spans 17 amino acids. CDR3 loop: CASSEIIGESGSYEQYF. CDR3 DNA sequence: TGTGCCAGCAGTGAAATAATCGGAGAGTCGGGTTCCTACGAGCAGTACTTC.

Only a few counts were recorded for this clone. V gene TRBV3-1 (or the pseudogene TRBV3-2) combines with J gene TRBJ1-2, with a tentative D call TRBD1 (6 bases). This CDR3 has 15 residues. CDR1 LGHDT and CDR2 YNNKEL come from the germline V gene (reference sequence). V was clipped by 1 base and J by 4 bases, with 13 bases between them. In DNA, the CDR3 is TGTGCCAGCAGCCAAGGGACAGCGGATTTCTATGGCTACACCTTC. Translation gives CASSQGTADFYGYTF.

The J gene is TRBJ1-1, the V gene TRBV30, with TRBD1 as a possible D gene (6 bases). Germline V gives CDR1 GTSNPN, CDR2 SVGIG (reference sequence). This CDR3 spans 14 amino acids. V was trimmed by 2 bases and J by 2 bases, leaving 12 bases between them. The CDR3 region is CAWSWGTPNTEAFF. The CDR3 bases are TGTGCCTGGAGTTGGGGGACACCTAACACTGAAGCTTTCTTT.

This chain's CDR3 is CATRGRGGVNTEAFF. DNA for the CDR3: TGTGCCACCCGGGGAAGAGGGGGCGTGAACACTGAAGCTTTCTTT. The chain couples TRBV11-3 to TRBJ1-1; 7 nucleotides agree with TRBD1. Trimming took 10 bases from V and 0 from J; bases not matched to a gene: 11. CDR1 is SGHNT, CDR2 YENEEA, per germline. This CDR3 has 15 amino acids.

This chain connects TRBV5-4 to TRBJ2-6, with TRBD2 as a possible D gene (5 bases). Germline V gene sequence: CDR1 SGHNT, CDR2 YYREEE (reference sequence). This CDR3 comprises 15 residues. Trimming shortened V by 5 bases and J by 0 bases, and 9 bases separated the two germline ends. CDR3 loop: CASSVGGSGANVLTF. The CDR3 DNA sequence: TGTGCCAGCAGTGTCGGAGGCTCTGGGGCCAACGTCCTGACTTTC. Filled out from reference TRBV5-4 and TRBJ2-6, the complete variable domain reads ETGVTQSPTHLIKTRGQQVTLRCSSQSGHNTVSWYQQALGQGPQFIFQYYREEENGRGNFPPRFSGLQFPNYSSELNVNALELDDSALYLCASSVGGSGANVLTFGAGSRLTVL.

The chain is built from TRBV28 and TRBJ2-1; 9 bases align to TRBD1. The CDR3 length is 17 residues. The V segment lost 6 bases and the J segment 8 bases; nucleotides outside the gene matches: 17. CDR1 MDHEN and CDR2 SYDVKM come from the germline V gene. CDR3 amino acids: CASSPTDTGQGRHEQFF. The CDR3 DNA reads as TGTGCCAGCAGCCCGACCGACACGGGACAGGGCCGGCATGAGCAGTTCTTC.

This sequence joins TRBV10-3 and TRBJ2-7; a possible D gene is TRBD2 (5 bases). The CDR3 has 13 residues. V lost 8 bases and J lost 2, with 13 bases in between. Germline CDR1 is ENHRY and CDR2 is SYGVKD. The CDR3 protein is CAIGGGRTYEQYF. CDR3 nucleotide sequence: TGTGCCATCGGAGGAGGACGCACCTACGAGCAGTACTTC.

V gene TRBV9 combines with J gene TRBJ2-3; no definite D call. The CDR3 is 14 residues long. Germline V gives CDR1 SGDLS, CDR2 YYNGEE. Trimming took 0 bases from V and 1 from J, leaving 6 bases between them. For the CDR3, the DNA is TGTGCCAGCAGCGTAGCCCGGGGCACAGATACGCAGTATTTT. This sequence encodes CASSVARGTDTQYF.

The chain links TRBV11-2 to TRBJ1-1; no reliable D call. Trimming cost V 3 bases and J 1 base, with 6 bases left between them. CDR1 and CDR2 (germline): SGHAT, FQNNGV. CDR3 length: 13 residues. CDR3 in DNA: TGTGCCAGCAGCTTTCAGGAGAACACTGAAGCTTTCTTT. Residues: CASSFQENTEAFF.

This rearrangement joins TRBV7-9 to TRBJ1-2; D is undetermined. Trimming stripped 5 bases from V and 9 bases from J, with 25 bases between. This CDR3 has 16 amino acids. CDR1 SEHNR and CDR2 FQNEAQ come from the germline V gene (reference sequence). CDR3 in amino acids: CASSPRGPASIWSYTF. CDR3 in DNA: TGTGCCAGCAGCCCCAGAGGTCCGGCTTCTATATGGAGCTACACCTTC.